This passage covers 21 T cell receptor beta chains from one sample sequenced in a study of cytomegalovirus exposure and HLA in healthy donors. Both 60 Vbeta primers and 13 Jbeta primers went into the PCR. Assay: immunoSEQ multiplex PCR; the TCRdb copy retains only in-frame clones and omits some. The table lists 180,000 or so clones, over 75% of them singletons. Sequencing input: PBMCs. The receptors stem from a man aged 35 to 55 in good health and CMV-seropositive.

CDR3 protein: CASSLKVAGAWGNIQYF. The DNA for the CDR3 is TGTGCCAGCAGTTTAAAGGTAGCGGGAGCTTGGGGAAACATTCAGTACTTC. The chain couples TRBV27 to TRBJ2-4; 9 bases are a match to TRBD2. V lost 2 bases and J lost 6; bases outside the gene matches: 11. Germline assignment: CDR1 MNHEY and CDR2 SMNVEV (reference sequence). This CDR3 spans 17 amino acids.

The V call is TRBV5-4, the J call TRBJ2-1, with D possibly matching TRBD2 (5 bases). The germline gives CDR1 SGHNT, CDR2 YYREEE (reference sequence). This CDR3 has 15 amino acids. Trimming shortened V by 0 bases and J by 4 bases, and 11 bases separated the two germline ends. CDR3 DNA: TGTGCCAGCAGCTTGGCAGTTAGCGCTTACAATGAGCAGTTCTTC. Translated, it gives CASSLAVSAYNEQFF.

The chain is built from TRBV29-1 and TRBJ1-3; TRBD1 matches at 8 bases. V shed 1 base and J 3 bases; nucleotides not matched to a gene: 11. The CDR3 has 17 amino acids. In germline, CDR1 is SQVTM, CDR2 ANQGSEA. This CDR3 reads CSVEVFGRGQGGNTIYF. In DNA form, the CDR3 reads TGCAGCGTTGAAGTTTTTGGCAGGGGGCAGGGTGGAAACACCATATATTTT. Full variable domain (outside the CDR3, taken from reference TRBV29-1 and TRBJ1-3): SAVISQKPSRDICQRGTSLTIQCQVDSQVTMMFWYRQQPGQSLTLIATANQGSEATYESGFVIDKFPISRPNLTFSTLTVSNMSPEDSSIYLCSVEVFGRGQGGNTIYFGEGSWLTVV.

This clone was seen more than once but under ten times. The chain uses TRBV5-1 and TRBJ1-3; 8 bases line up with TRBD1. The length of the CDR3 is 16 residues. J lost 0 bases, V lost 4 bases, and 6 bases had no gene match. Looked up from germline, CDR1 is SGHRS and CDR2 is YFSETQ. The CDR3 DNA follows: TGCGCCAGCAGCCCGGACAGGGTGCACTCTGGAAACACCATATATTTT. The encoded protein is CASSPDRVHSGNTIYF. Full variable domain (outside the CDR3, taken from reference TRBV5-1 and TRBJ1-3): KAGVTQTPRYLIKTRGQQVTLSCSPISGHRSVSWYQQTPGQGLQFLFEYFSETQRNKGNFPGRFSGRQFSNSRSEMNVSTLELGDSALYLCASSPDRVHSGNTIYFGEGSWLTVV.

This clone was seen more than once but under ten times. One junction end disagrees with the germline gene, perhaps due to a read error. This rearrangement joins TRBV7-9 to TRBJ2-6, with D maybe TRBD1 (5 bases). The CDR3 totals 17 residues. Germline lookup yields CDR1 SEHNR and CDR2 FQNEAQ (reference sequence). This chain's CDR3 is CASSLTSANSGANGLTF. The CDR3 bases are TGTGCCAGCAGCCTGACAAGTGCTAACTCTGGGGCCAACGGCCTGACTTTC.

The chain carries TRBV5-6 and TRBJ2-7; D may be TRBD2 (6 bases). The CDR3 runs 16 residues. CDR1 and CDR2 from the germline V gene are SGHDT and YYEEEE. Trimming left V 2 bases short and J 2 bases short, with 17 bases between. DNA of the CDR3: TGTGCCAGCAGCTTATCGTCAGGAGGGGTCCCCTACGAGCAGTACTTC. This sequence encodes CASSLSSGGVPYEQYF.

This chain links TRBV27 with TRBJ2-6, with 8 nucleotides matching TRBD1. The germline V gene has CDR1 MNHEY and CDR2 SMNVEV (reference sequence). The length of the CDR3 is 20 residues. The V gene end was trimmed by 2 bases and the J gene end by 0 bases; junction bases not matched to a gene: 12. CDR3 in amino acids: CASSLGGGQGLRSGANVLTF. The CDR3 bases are TGTGCCAGCAGTTTAGGGGGAGGACAGGGACTTCGCTCTGGGGCCAACGTCCTGACTTTC. The whole variable domain, remainder taken from reference TRBV27 and TRBJ2-6, is EAQVTQNPRYLITVTGKKLTVTCSQNMNHEYMSWYRQDPGLGLRQIYYSMNVEVTDKGDVPEGYKVSRKEKRNFPLILESPSPNQTSLYFCASSLGGGQGLRSGANVLTFGAGSRLTVL.

The genes are TRBV18 and TRBJ2-7; 8 nucleotides align to TRBD1. The J segment lost 5 bases and the V segment lost 0 bases, leaving 6 bases of the junction unmatched. The germline V gene encodes CDR1 KGHSH and CDR2 LQKENI. The CDR3 spans 15 residues. The CDR3 reads CASSPPSRGPNEQYF. CDR3 in DNA: TGTGCCAGCTCACCACCGTCCAGGGGGCCCAACGAGCAGTACTTC.

The J gene is TRBJ2-3, the V gene TRBV27; TRBD2 matches at 15 bases. Trimming removed 6 bases from V and 7 bases from J; junction bases left unmatched: 11. The CDR3 spans 17 residues. Germline CDR1 is MNHEY and CDR2 is SMNVEV (reference sequence). The chain's CDR3 is CASRGLAGGRGINTQYF. The CDR3 bases are TGTGCCAGCAGGGGACTAGCGGGAGGTAGGGGGATAAATACGCAGTATTTT.

The rearrangement links TRBV6-5 to TRBJ2-5, with D perhaps matching TRBD2 (7 bases). TRBJ2-7 matches the DNA end more closely, so the J call is doubtful. The CDR3 runs 14 residues. Germline CDR1 reads MNHEY; CDR2 reads SVGAGI. The CDR3 loop is CASSPRGLTHEQYF. CDR3 sequence (DNA): TGTGCCAGCAGTCCCAGGGGACTAACCCACGAGCAGTACTTC.

The chain uses TRBV7-9 and TRBJ2-1, with 10 bases that match TRBD2. The CDR3 has 15 residues. V trimming: 6 bases; J trimming: 9 bases; junction bases outside the gene matches: 11. Germline V gene lookup returns CDR1 SEHNR and CDR2 FQNEAQ (reference sequence). CDR3 DNA: TGTGCCAGCAGTCCCCCAGCGGGAGGGATGAGTGAGCAGTTCTTC. This translates into CASSPPAGGMSEQFF. The variable domain in full, completed from reference TRBV7-9 and TRBJ2-1, reads DTGVSQNPRHKITKRGQNVTFRCDPISEHNRLYWYRQTLGQGPEFLTYFQNEAQLEKSRLLSDRFSAERPKGSFSTLEIQRTEQGDSAMYLCASSPPAGGMSEQFFGPGTRLTVL.

This chain joins TRBV9 and TRBJ2-7, with 9 bases matching TRBD1. Germline V CDR1 and CDR2: SGDLS, YYNGEE. V shed 4 bases and J 6 bases; nucleotides not matched to a gene: 14. This CDR3 is 16 amino acids long. CDR3 DNA sequence: TGTGCCAGCAGCATCACCGGGACAGGGCCTTCGCGCGAGCAGTACTTC. Residues: CASSITGTGPSREQYF.

The chain links TRBV19 to TRBJ2-3; 9 bases fit TRBD2. The length of the CDR3 is 15 residues. Trimming took 1 base from V and 4 from J; bases not matched to a gene: 3. Germline V gene lookup returns CDR1 LNHDA and CDR2 SQIVND (reference sequence). The CDR3 sequence: CASSIAVAGADTQYF. In DNA, the CDR3 is TGTGCCAGTAGTATAGCCGTAGCGGGAGCAGATACGCAGTATTTT.

This chain links TRBV15 with TRBJ1-5; a weak D match, TRBD1 (6 bases). The CDR3 runs to 16 residues. CDR1 and CDR2 (germline): LNHNV, YYDKDF (reference sequence). The germline V and J ends were trimmed by 3 bases and 2 bases, with 14 bases remaining between them. DNA for the CDR3: TGTGCCACCAGCAGCAGACCAGAGGGGGGCAATCAGCCCCAGCATTTT. Amino acids: CATSSRPEGGNQPQHF.

This clone has just a few counts. The V call is TRBV9, the J call TRBJ2-7, with D possibly matching TRBD2 (7 bases). The CDR3 is 12 residues long. With 2 bases removed from V and 6 bases from J, the gap between germline ends came to 9 bases. CDR1 is SGDLS, CDR2 YYNGEE, per germline. The DNA for the CDR3 is TGTGCCAGCAGCGTGGGGGGGCCCGAGCAGTACTTC. Residues: CASSVGGPEQYF.

The chain recombines TRBV5-1 with TRBJ2-1, with D uncertain. The ends were cut back, 1 base at V and 7 bases at J, with 15 bases in the middle. Germline loops: CDR1 SGHRS, CDR2 YFSETQ. The CDR3 spans 15 residues. CDR3 loop: CASSLITNQRNEQFF. The CDR3 region has the DNA TGCGCCAGCAGCTTGATCACAAACCAGAGGAATGAGCAGTTCTTC. The full variable domain, completed using reference TRBV5-1 and TRBJ2-1, is KAGVTQTPRYLIKTRGQQVTLSCSPISGHRSVSWYQQTPGQGLQFLFEYFSETQRNKGNFPGRFSGRQFSNSRSEMNVSTLELGDSALYLCASSLITNQRNEQFFGPGTRLTVL.

A few counts support this clone. The V gene is TRBV30, the J gene TRBJ2-3; 8 nucleotides line up with TRBD1. The CDR3 is made up of 12 amino acids. V was pared by 3 bases and J by 5 bases, with 1 base of the junction left unmatched. Germline V gene data show CDR1 as GTSNPN and CDR2 as SVGIG (reference sequence). DNA for the CDR3: TGTGCCTGGAGCAGGGGGCGAGATACGCAGTATTTT. It is translated as CAWSRGRDTQYF. The full variable domain, in which reference TRBV30 and TRBJ2-3 provide the parts outside the CDR3, is SQTIHQWPATLVQPVGSPLSLECTVEGTSNPNLYWYRQAAGRGLQLLFYSVGIGQISSEVPQNLSASRPQDRQFILSSKKLLLSDSGFYLCAWSRGRDTQYFGPGTRLTVL.

The chain employs TRBV5-4 and TRBJ2-7, with D possibly being TRBD1 (8 bases). The CDR3 runs 15 residues. Germline assignment: CDR1 SGHNT and CDR2 YYREEE (reference sequence). Between the trimmed V and J ends, which lost 0 bases and 3 bases, there was a span of 13 bases. CDR3 nucleotides: TGTGCCAGCAGCTTGGGACAGGGGAGGGGCTACGAGCAGTACTTC. It specifies CASSLGQGRGYEQYF.

The V call is TRBV2, the J call TRBJ2-3; 10 bases match TRBD2. The CDR3 length is 15 residues. Germline V gene data show CDR1 as SNHLY and CDR2 as FYNNEI. The junction had 6 bases not matched to a gene; V was cut back by 6 bases and J by 3 bases. The chain's CDR3 is CASRQREGLTDTQYF. In DNA form, the CDR3 reads TGTGCCAGCAGGCAGCGGGAGGGCCTTACAGATACGCAGTATTTT.

With regard to this clone: The same CDR3 also results from other DNA sequences found in this sample. The V gene is TRBV29-1, the J gene TRBJ2-1; unclear D gene. The ends were cut back, 4 bases at V and 1 base at J, with 8 bases in the middle. The CDR3 has 13 residues. Germline values: CDR1 SQVTM, CDR2 ANQGSEA. This chain's CDR3 is CSVGQDSYNEQFF. CDR3 DNA: TGCAGCGTTGGACAAGATTCCTACAATGAGCAGTTCTTC.

The V call is TRBV16, the J call TRBJ1-5; 9 bases match TRBD1. The CDR3 spans 20 residues. The germline V gene has CDR1 KGHSY and CDR2 FQNENV. V dropped 5 bases and J dropped 0; count of bases not matched to a gene: 17. The CDR3 reads CASSAQVGQGSLVSNQPQHF. The CDR3 DNA reads as TGTGCCAGCAGCGCCCAGGTGGGACAGGGTTCCTTGGTTAGCAATCAGCCCCAGCATTTT. Combining the CDR3 with reference TRBV16 and TRBJ1-5 gives the whole variable domain GEEVAQTPKHLVRGEGQKAKLYCAPIKGHSYVFWYQQVLKNEFKFLISFQNENVFDETGMPKERFSAKCLPNSPCSLEIQATKLEDSAVYFCASSAQVGQGSLVSNQPQHFGDGTRLSIL.